This T cell receptor beta chain was sequenced in a study of blood T cell repertoires in COVID-19. On the study more broadly: From the United States, Italy and Spain came samples of acute and convalescent COVID-19. Sample material is recorded as cDNA or gDNA derived from T cells, B-cell-depleted T cells, or PBMCs.

Per the study methods: Amplifying reference gene primers gave estimates of nucleated cell counts. The table came from immunoSEQ multiplex PCR; TCRdb's copy has only in-frame clones and leaves some out. The V and J calls and clone size were taken over from that table, and D and trimming were inferred from the DNA. The sample contains 300,000 or so clones, roughly 91% of which appear only once. Germline CDR1 is KGHDR and CDR2 is SFDVKD. This CDR3 region has 15 residues. Trimming removed 4 bases from V and 7 bases from J, with 18 bases in between. The sequencing input was peripheral blood. This sequence was found in a man over 45 with active or convalescent COVID-19. The chain recombines TRBV24-1 with TRBJ1-2; perhaps TRBD1 as D (6 bases). This chain's CDR3 is CATSDDRPGASGYTF. The CDR3, as DNA: TGTGCCACCAGTGACGACCGCCCAGGGGCAAGTGGCTACACCTTC.